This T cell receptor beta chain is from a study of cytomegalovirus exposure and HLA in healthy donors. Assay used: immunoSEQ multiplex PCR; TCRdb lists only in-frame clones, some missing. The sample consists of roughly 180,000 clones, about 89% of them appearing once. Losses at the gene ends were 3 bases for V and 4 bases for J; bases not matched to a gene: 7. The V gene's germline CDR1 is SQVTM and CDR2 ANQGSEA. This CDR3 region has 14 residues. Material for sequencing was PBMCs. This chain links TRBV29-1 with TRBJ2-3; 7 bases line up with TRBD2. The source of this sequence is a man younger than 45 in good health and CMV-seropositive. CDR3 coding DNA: TGCAGCGTTGACGGGGAGGGCCTCGCAGATACGCAGTATTTT. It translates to CSVDGEGLADTQYF.